The 17 T cell receptor beta chains below all came from one sample that was sequenced in a study of cytomegalovirus exposure and HLA in healthy donors. Clones were sequenced by immunoSEQ multiplex PCR, and TCRdb holds only the in-frame ones, with some missing. This table has about 55,000 clones, roughly 90% appearing once. Sequencing was carried out using PBMCs. Receptors originate from a young man in good health and CMV-seronegative.

The rearrangement joins TRBV28 to TRBJ2-7; 12 nucleotides agree with TRBD2. Losses at the gene ends were 4 bases for V and 11 bases for J; bases not matched to a gene: 6. Germline V gene sequence: CDR1 MDHEN, CDR2 SYDVKM. The CDR3 spans 13 residues. This chain's CDR3 is CASSYGLAGKEYF. CDR3 nucleotide sequence: TGTGCCAGCAGTTATGGACTAGCGGGAAAGGAGTACTTC.

The V and J genes are TRBV5-1 and TRBJ2-4, with 9 bases fitting TRBD1. V lost 0 bases, J lost 4 bases, and 2 bases stayed unmatched. CDR1 SGHRS and CDR2 YFSETQ come from the germline V gene. The CDR3 extends over 15 amino acids. This chain's CDR3 is CASSLDDRGKNIQYF. In DNA, the CDR3 is TGCGCCAGCAGCTTGGATGACAGGGGGAAAAACATTCAGTACTTC.

The chain has TRBV5-6 and TRBJ1-3; D is unclear. Germline CDR1 reads SGHDT; CDR2 reads YYEEEE. Between the trimmed V and J ends, which lost 2 bases and 3 bases, there was a span of 15 bases. CDR3 length: 16 residues. This chain's CDR3 is CASSFGPGSGGNTIYF. The CDR3 DNA reads as TGTGCCAGCAGCTTCGGACCGGGAAGCGGTGGAAACACCATATATTTT. The variable domain in full, with the rest retrieved from reference TRBV5-6 and TRBJ1-3, is DAGVTQSPTHLIKTRGQQVTLRCSPKSGHDTVSWYQQALGQGPQFIFQYYEEEERQRGNFPDRFSGHQFPNYSSELNVNALLLGDSALYLCASSFGPGSGGNTIYFGEGSWLTVV.

The V call is TRBV28, the J call TRBJ2-7, with 11 bases that match TRBD2. J lost 2 bases, V lost 4 bases, and 7 bases had no gene match. The CDR3 covers 16 residues. Germline-derived CDR1 and CDR2 are MDHEN and SYDVKM. CDR3 protein: CASSSGLLAGAYEQYF. The CDR3 coding sequence is TGTGCCAGCAGTTCGGGTCTACTAGCGGGAGCCTACGAGCAGTACTTC.

The V call is TRBV2, the J call TRBJ1-5; tentative D call: TRBD1 (5 bases). The CDR3 contains 14 residues. V dropped 4 bases and J dropped 1 base, with 8 bases sitting between them. The germline CDR1 and CDR2 sequences are SNHLY and FYNNEI. The CDR3 sequence is CASSVGRSNQPQHF. Written as DNA, the CDR3 is TGTGCCAGCAGTGTGGGGCGGAGCAATCAGCCCCAGCATTTT.

The chain uses TRBV19 and TRBJ2-1; TRBD2 might be the D (6 bases). The germline V gene has CDR1 LNHDA and CDR2 SQIVND (reference sequence). This CDR3 region has 15 residues. V was trimmed by 1 base and J by 4 bases, leaving 11 bases between them. The CDR3 protein is CASSIVGGEYNEQFF. CDR3 DNA: TGTGCCAGTAGTATAGTGGGGGGAGAGTACAATGAGCAGTTCTTC.

The chain combines TRBV5-4 with TRBJ2-7, with TRBD2 matching over 11 bases. Germline CDR1 SGHNT, CDR2 YYREEE (reference sequence). The CDR3 runs 15 residues. The ends lost 4 bases at V and 3 bases at J; junction bases unmatched: 6. The CDR3 DNA reads as TGTGCCAGCAGCCCGGGACTAGCGGACGTCTACGAGCAGTACTTC. Protein: CASSPGLADVYEQYF.

This chain connects TRBV6-6 to TRBJ1-2; TRBD1 is a possible D gene (6 bases). Germline lookup yields CDR1 MNHNY and CDR2 SVGAGI (reference sequence). V lost 4 bases and J lost 8, with 23 bases in between. This CDR3 is 16 amino acids long. The DNA for the CDR3 is TGTGCCAGCAGTTCAACGGGACACGTCCGTTTAGGGGGCTACACCTTC. Encoded protein: CASSSTGHVRLGGYTF.

V and J are TRBV6-5 and TRBJ2-1, with TRBD2 matching 8 bases. The CDR3 consists of 15 residues. CDR1 is MNHEY and CDR2 is SVGAGI in the germline V gene. Germline trimming cut 6 bases from V and 2 bases from J; bases unmatched to any gene: 6. The CDR3 bases are TGTGCCAGCAGAACCGCGGGAGGACCCTACAATGAGCAGTTCTTC. Translating it yields CASRTAGGPYNEQFF.

This chain joins TRBV23-1 and TRBJ2-3; 11 bases match TRBD1. TRBV23-1 is flagged as an ORF with uncertain function. CDR3 length: 16 residues. Trimming at V came to 3 bases and at J to 8 bases, leaving 10 bases not matched to a gene. The CDR3 is CASSHRTGGPVGTQYF. CDR3 nucleotide sequence: TGCGCCAGCAGTCACCGGACAGGGGGCCCAGTTGGTACGCAGTATTTT.

The chain carries TRBV27 and TRBJ2-1, with 10 bases matching TRBD2. Germline-derived CDR1 and CDR2 are MNHEY and SMNVEV (reference sequence). The CDR3 is made up of 17 amino acids. V was pared by 2 bases and J by 0 bases, with 4 bases of the junction left unmatched. CDR3 sequence reads: CASSLRPSGSSYNEQFF. CDR3 DNA sequence: TGTGCCAGCAGTTTAAGGCCTAGCGGGAGCTCCTACAATGAGCAGTTCTTC.

The rearrangement joins TRBV29-1 to TRBJ2-1, with TRBD2 identical over 12 bases. The germline V gene has CDR1 SQVTM and CDR2 ANQGSEA. The CDR3 loop spans 14 amino acids. Trimming removed 5 bases from V and 8 bases from J; junction bases left unmatched: 7. The DNA for the CDR3 is TGCAGCGTTTTGACTAGCGGGAGAGTAGATGAGCAGTTCTTC. As protein: CSVLTSGRVDEQFF.

The rearrangement links TRBV27 to TRBJ1-5, with 9 bases aligning to TRBD1. CDR1 is MNHEY and CDR2 is SMNVEV in the germline V gene (reference sequence). Losses at the gene ends were 0 bases for V and 9 bases for J; bases not matched to a gene: 12. The CDR3 consists of 17 residues. The CDR3 DNA sequence: TGTGCCAGCAGTTTATCGTGGGGACAGGGTCAAGGGATGCCCCAGCATTTT. This translates into CASSLSWGQGQGMPQHF.

The chain has TRBV27 and TRBJ2-7; possibly TRBD1 for D (6 bases). The length of the CDR3 is 13 residues. The V end lost 1 base, the J end lost 8 bases, and 12 bases lay between the germline ends. Germline values: CDR1 MNHEY, CDR2 SMNVEV (reference sequence). The CDR3 DNA is TGTGCCAGCAGTTTATACTTTGGACAGAAGCAGTACTTC. Encoded protein: CASSLYFGQKQYF.

The chain has TRBV7-9 and TRBJ1-4; the D gene is possibly TRBD1 (5 bases). Trimming cost V 0 bases and J 2 bases, with 10 bases left between them. Per the germline V gene, CDR1 is SEHNR and CDR2 is FQNEAQ (reference sequence). The CDR3 spans 16 residues. For the CDR3, the DNA is TGTGCCAGCAGCTTAGCCGGGGGAGGTACTAATGAAAAACTGTTTTTT. Translated, it gives CASSLAGGGTNEKLFF. Full variable domain (missing parts from reference TRBV7-9 and TRBJ1-4): DTGVSQNPRHKITKRGQNVTFRCDPISEHNRLYWYRQTLGQGPEFLTYFQNEAQLEKSRLLSDRFSAERPKGSFSTLEIQRTEQGDSAMYLCASSLAGGGTNEKLFFGSGTQLSVL.

The chain has TRBV10-1 and TRBJ2-3; D gene ambiguous. The CDR3 covers 17 residues. V lost 0 bases, J lost 0 bases, and 13 bases lay in between. Looked up from germline, CDR1 is WNHNN and CDR2 is SYGVQD (reference sequence). In DNA form, the CDR3 reads TGCGCCAGCAGTGAGTCTCGACTTCCATCTAGCACAGATACGCAGTATTTT. Its protein product is CASSESRLPSSTDTQYF.

The V gene is TRBV19, the J gene TRBJ1-5; 9 bases agree with TRBD1. CDR3 length: 17 amino acids. The trim removed 5 bases at V and 9 bases at J, leaving 17 bases unmatched. The germline V gene has CDR1 LNHDA and CDR2 SQIVND (reference sequence). This CDR3 is CASSPAGDRAGRVPQHF. As DNA, the CDR3 is TGTGCCAGTAGTCCAGCGGGGGACAGGGCAGGACGGGTGCCCCAGCATTTT. The full variable domain, with the rest looked up from reference TRBV19 and TRBJ1-5, is DGGITQSPKYLFRKEGQNVTLSCEQNLNHDAMYWYRQDPGQGLRLIYYSQIVNDFQKGDIAEGYSVSREKKESFPLTVTSAQKNPTAFYLCASSPAGDRAGRVPQHFGDGTRLSIL.